This T cell receptor beta chain was sequenced in a study of control samples from healthy donors and cancer patients. The CDR3 runs to 15 residues. Trimming took off 4 bases at V and 3 bases at J, with 13 bases between the two ends. Germline CDR1 reads LGHDT; CDR2 reads YNNKEL (reference sequence). TCRdb keeps only in-frame clones here, not all; method: immunoSEQ multiplex PCR. Of 95,000 to 100,000 clones detected, 85% to 90% appear once; the ten largest clones hold roughly 7.7%. This chain connects TRBV3-1 (or the pseudogene TRBV3-2) to TRBJ2-1; a possible D gene is TRBD2 (6 bases). Source material: blood. This sequence originates from a man between 25 and 39 years old in good health. CDR3 amino acids: CASSLLGRGYNEQFF. CDR3 DNA sequence: TGTGCCAGCAGCCTACTAGGGCGGGGCTACAATGAGCAGTTCTTC.